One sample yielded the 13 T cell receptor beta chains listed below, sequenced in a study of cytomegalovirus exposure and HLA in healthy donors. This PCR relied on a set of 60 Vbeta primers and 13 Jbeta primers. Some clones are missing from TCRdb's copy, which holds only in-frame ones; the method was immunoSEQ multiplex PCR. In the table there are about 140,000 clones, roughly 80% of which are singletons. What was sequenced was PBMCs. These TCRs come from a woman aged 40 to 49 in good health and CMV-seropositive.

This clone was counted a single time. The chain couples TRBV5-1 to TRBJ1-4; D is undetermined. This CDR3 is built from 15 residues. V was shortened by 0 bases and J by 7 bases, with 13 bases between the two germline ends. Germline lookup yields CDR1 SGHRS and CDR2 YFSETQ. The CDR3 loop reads CASSLAGGMGEKLFF. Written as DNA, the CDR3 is TGCGCCAGCAGCTTGGCAGGAGGAATGGGTGAAAAACTGTTTTTT.

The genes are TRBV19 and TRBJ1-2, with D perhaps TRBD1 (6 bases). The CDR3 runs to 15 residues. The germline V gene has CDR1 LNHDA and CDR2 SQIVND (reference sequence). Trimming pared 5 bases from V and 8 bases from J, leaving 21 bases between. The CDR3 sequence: CASSPPQGPISGYTF. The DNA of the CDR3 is TGTGCCAGTAGTCCACCACAGGGCCCTATTAGCGGCTACACCTTC.

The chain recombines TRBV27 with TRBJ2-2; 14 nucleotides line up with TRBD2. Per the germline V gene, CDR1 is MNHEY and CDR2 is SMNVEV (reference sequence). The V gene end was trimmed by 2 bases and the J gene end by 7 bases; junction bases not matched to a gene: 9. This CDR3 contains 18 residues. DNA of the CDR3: TGTGCCAGCAGTTTACGGGAGACTAGCGGGAGGGCCCACGGGGAGCTGTTTTTT. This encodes CASSLRETSGRAHGELFF.

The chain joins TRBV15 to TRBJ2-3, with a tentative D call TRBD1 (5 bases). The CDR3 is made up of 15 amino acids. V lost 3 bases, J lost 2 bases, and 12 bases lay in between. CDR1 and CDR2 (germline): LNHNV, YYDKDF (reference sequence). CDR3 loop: CATSREGAHTDTQYF. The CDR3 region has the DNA TGTGCCACCAGCAGGGAAGGGGCGCACACAGATACGCAGTATTTT.

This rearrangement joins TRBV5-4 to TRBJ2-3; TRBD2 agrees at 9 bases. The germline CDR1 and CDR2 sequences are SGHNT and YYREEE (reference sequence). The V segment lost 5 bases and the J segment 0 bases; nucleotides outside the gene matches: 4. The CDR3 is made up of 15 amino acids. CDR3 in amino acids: CASRPSGTSTDTQYF. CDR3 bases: TGTGCCAGCAGACCTAGCGGGACTAGCACAGATACGCAGTATTTT. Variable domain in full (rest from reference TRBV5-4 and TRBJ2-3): ETGVTQSPTHLIKTRGQQVTLRCSSQSGHNTVSWYQQALGQGPQFIFQYYREEENGRGNFPPRFSGLQFPNYSSELNVNALELDDSALYLCASRPSGTSTDTQYFGPGTRLTVL.

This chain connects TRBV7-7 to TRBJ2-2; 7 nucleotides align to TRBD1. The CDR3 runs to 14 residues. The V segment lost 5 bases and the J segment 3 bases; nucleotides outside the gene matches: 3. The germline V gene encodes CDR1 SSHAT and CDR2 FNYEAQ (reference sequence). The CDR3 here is CASSRQGHTGELFF. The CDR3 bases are TGTGCCAGCAGCAGACAGGGTCACACCGGGGAGCTGTTTTTT.

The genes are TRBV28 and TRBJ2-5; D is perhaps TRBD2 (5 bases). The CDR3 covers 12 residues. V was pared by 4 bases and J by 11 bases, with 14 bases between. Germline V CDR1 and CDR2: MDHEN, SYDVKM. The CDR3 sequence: CASSSGLSEQYF. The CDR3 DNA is TGTGCCAGCAGTTCCGGACTTTCGGAGCAGTACTTC.

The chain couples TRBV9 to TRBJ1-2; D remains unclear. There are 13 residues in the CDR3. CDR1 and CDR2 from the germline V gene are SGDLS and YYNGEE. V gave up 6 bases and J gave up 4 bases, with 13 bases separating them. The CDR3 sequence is CASTNGESYGYTF. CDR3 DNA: TGTGCCAGCACCAACGGGGAGTCCTATGGCTACACCTTC. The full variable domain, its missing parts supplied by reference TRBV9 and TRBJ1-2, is DSGVTQTPKHLITATGQRVTLRCSPRSGDLSVYWYQQSLDQGLQFLIQYYNGEERAKGNILERFSAQQFPDLHSELNLSSLELGDSALYFCASTNGESYGYTFGSGTRLTVV.

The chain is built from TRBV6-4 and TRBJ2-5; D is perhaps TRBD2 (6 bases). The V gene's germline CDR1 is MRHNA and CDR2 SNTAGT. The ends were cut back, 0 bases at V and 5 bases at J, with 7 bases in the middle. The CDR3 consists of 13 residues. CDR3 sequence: CASSDSSGETQYF. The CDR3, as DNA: TGTGCCAGCAGTGACTCTAGCGGCGAGACCCAGTACTTC.

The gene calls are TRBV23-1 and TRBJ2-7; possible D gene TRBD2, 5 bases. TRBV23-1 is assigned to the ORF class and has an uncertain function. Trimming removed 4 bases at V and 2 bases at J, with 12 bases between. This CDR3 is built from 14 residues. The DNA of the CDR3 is TGCGCCAGCAGTCCACGGGGTCCCGCCTACGAGCAGTACTTC. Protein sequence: CASSPRGPAYEQYF.

As DNA, the CDR3 is TGTGCCAGCAGCCCCCGGACGGGGGTCGGCACTGAAGCTTTCTTT. It is translated as CASSPRTGVGTEAFF. J is TRBJ1-1 and V is TRBV7-2; TRBD1 might be the D (5 bases). The CDR3 is 15 amino acids. Germline V gives CDR1 SGHTA, CDR2 FQGNSA. Deletions cut 5 bases from V and 4 bases from J, with 17 bases between.

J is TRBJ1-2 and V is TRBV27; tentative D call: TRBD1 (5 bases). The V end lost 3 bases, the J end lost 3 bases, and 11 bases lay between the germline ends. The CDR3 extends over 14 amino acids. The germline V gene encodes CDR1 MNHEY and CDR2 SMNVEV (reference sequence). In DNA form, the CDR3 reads TGTGCCAGCAGTTTGGCCAGGGCCCACTATGGCTACACCTTC. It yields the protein CASSLARAHYGYTF.

The CDR3 reads CASGGTSGSTDTQYF. The CDR3 DNA follows: TGTGCCAGCGGAGGGACTAGCGGTAGCACAGATACGCAGTATTTT. The V gene is TRBV6-6, the J gene TRBJ2-3, with 11 bases that match TRBD2. This CDR3 has 15 residues. Germline CDR1 MNHNY, CDR2 SVGAGI (reference sequence). J gave up 0 bases and V 8 bases, and 4 bases lay outside the gene matches.